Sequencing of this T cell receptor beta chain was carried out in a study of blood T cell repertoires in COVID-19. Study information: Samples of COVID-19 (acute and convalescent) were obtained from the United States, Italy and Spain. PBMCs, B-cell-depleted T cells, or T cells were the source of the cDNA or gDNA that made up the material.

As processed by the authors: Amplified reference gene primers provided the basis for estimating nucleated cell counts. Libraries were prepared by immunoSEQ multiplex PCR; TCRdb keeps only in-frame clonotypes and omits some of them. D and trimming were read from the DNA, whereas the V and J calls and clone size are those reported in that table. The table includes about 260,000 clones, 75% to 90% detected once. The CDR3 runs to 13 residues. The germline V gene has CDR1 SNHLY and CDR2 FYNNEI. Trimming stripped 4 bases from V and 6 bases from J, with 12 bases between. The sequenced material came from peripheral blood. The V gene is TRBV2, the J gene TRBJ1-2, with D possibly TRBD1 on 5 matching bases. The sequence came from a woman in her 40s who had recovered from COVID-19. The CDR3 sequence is CASSVQGRDGYTF. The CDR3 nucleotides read TGTGCCAGCAGTGTGCAGGGAAGGGATGGCTACACCTTC.